This T cell receptor beta chain appears in the sequencing data of a study of T-cell reconstitution after alpha-beta-depleted transplantation in children. This clonotype came up a few times. The target antigen is unknown. Regarding the study as a whole: Newly generated T cells supplied most T-cell counts and diversity one year post-transplant.

A TCRbeta library incorporating unique molecular identifiers was prepared. TCRdb analysed the PCR reads with MiXCR anew, one entry per CDR3 protein. The sample consists of around 580,000 distinct CDR3 sequences, 27% of them appearing once. The clonotype was recovered from a boy in the first two years of life with Wiskott-Aldrich syndrome, due to receive a stem cell transplant. Sequences were derived from PBMCs, sampled before TCRalphabeta/CD19-depleted stem cell transplant.

As DNA, the CDR3 is TGTGCCAGCACCAACTCGGGACAGGGGTATAATTCACCCCTCCACTTT. Amino acids: CASTNSGQGYNSPLHF. This chain connects TRBV6-1 to TRBJ1-6; 10 positions agree with TRBD1. The V gene end was trimmed by 7 bases and the J gene end by 4 bases; junction bases not matched to a gene: 7. The CDR3 is 16 residues long. The germline CDR1 and CDR2 sequences are MNHNS and SASEGT.